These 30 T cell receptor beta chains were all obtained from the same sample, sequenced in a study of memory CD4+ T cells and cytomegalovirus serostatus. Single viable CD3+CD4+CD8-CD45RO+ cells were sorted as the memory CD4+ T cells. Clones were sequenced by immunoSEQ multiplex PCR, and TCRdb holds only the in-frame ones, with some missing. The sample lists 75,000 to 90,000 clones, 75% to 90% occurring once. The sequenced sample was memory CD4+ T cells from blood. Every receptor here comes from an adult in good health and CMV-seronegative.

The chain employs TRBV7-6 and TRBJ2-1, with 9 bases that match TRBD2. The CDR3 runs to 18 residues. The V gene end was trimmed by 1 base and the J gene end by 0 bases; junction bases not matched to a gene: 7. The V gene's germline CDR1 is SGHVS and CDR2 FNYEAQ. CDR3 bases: TGTGCCAGCAGCTTAGAGGCAGCGGGGGGATTCTCCTACAATGAGCAGTTCTTC. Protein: CASSLEAAGGFSYNEQFF.

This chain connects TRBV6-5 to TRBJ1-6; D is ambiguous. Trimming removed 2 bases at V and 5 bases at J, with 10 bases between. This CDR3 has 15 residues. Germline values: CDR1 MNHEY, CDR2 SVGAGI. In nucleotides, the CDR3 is TGTGCCAGCAGTTACGCGGCAGGAAATAATTCACCCCTCCACTTT. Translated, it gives CASSYAAGNNSPLHF.

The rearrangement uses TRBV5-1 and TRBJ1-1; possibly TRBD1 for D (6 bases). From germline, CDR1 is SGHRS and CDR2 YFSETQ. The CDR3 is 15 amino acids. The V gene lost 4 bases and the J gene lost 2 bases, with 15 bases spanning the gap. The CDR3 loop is CASSPGQGINTEAFF. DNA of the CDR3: TGCGCCAGCAGCCCCGGTCAGGGGATAAACACTGAAGCTTTCTTT.

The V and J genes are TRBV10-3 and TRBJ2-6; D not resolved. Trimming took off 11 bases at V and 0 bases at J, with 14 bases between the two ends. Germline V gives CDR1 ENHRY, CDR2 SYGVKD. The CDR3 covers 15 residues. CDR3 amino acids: CAPFTPSSGANVLTF. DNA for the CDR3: TGTGCCCCCTTTACACCCAGCTCTGGGGCCAACGTCCTGACTTTC.

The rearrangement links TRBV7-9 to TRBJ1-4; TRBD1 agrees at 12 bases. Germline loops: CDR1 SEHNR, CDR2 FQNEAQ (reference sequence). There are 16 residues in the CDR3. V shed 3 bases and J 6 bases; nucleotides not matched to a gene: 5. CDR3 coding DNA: TGTGCCAGCAGCTTGGTGGGACAGGGGGCTTATGAAAAACTGTTTTTT. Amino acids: CASSLVGQGAYEKLFF.

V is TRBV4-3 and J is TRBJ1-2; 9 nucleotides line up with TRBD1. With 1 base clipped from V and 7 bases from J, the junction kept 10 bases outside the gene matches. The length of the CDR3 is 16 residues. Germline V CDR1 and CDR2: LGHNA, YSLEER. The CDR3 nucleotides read TGCGCCAGCAGCCAAGGTGCGGCACAGGGGGCAGGTGGCTACACCTTC. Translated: CASSQGAAQGAGGYTF.

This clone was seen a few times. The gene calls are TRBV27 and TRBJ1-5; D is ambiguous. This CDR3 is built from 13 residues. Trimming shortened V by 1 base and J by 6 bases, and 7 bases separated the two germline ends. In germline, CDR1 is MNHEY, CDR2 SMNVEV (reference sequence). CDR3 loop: CASSLFWSQPQHF. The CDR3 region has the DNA TGTGCCAGCAGTTTATTTTGGAGTCAGCCCCAGCATTTT.

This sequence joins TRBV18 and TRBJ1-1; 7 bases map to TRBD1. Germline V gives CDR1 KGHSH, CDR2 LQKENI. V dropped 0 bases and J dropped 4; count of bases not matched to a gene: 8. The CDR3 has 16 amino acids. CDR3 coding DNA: TGTGCCAGCTCACCACCGACCCTACAGGGGACCACTGAAGCTTTCTTT. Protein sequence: CASSPPTLQGTTEAFF. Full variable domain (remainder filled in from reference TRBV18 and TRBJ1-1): NAGVMQNPRHLVRRRGQEARLRCSPMKGHSHVYWYRQLPEEGLKFMVYLQKENIIDESGMPKERFSAEFPKEGPSILRIQQVVRGDSAAYFCASSPPTLQGTTEAFFGQGTRLTVV.

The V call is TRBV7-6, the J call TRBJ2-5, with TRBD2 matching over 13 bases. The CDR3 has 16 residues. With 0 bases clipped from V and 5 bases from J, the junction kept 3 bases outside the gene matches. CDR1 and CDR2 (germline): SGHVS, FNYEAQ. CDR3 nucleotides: TGTGCCAGCAGCTTAGCAGGACTAGCGGGGGTGGAGACCCAGTACTTC. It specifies CASSLAGLAGVETQYF.

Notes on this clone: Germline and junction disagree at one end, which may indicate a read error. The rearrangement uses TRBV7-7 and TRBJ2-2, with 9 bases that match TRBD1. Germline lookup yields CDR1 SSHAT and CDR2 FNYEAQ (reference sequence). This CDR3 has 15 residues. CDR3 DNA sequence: TGTGCTAGCAGCCAGGACAGGGGGAACACCGGGGAGCTGTTTTTT. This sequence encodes CASSQDRGNTGELFF.

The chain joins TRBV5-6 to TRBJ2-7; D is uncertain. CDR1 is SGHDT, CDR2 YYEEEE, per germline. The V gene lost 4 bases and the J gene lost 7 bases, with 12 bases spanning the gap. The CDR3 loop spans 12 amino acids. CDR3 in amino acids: CASSTRYLEQYF. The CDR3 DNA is TGTGCCAGCAGCACTCGTTATCTGGAGCAGTACTTC.

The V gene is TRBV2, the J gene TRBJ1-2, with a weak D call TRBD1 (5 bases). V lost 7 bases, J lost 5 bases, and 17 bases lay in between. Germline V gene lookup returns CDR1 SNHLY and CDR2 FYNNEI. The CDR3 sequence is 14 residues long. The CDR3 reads CASTNPGPAYGYTF. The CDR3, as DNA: TGTGCCAGCACCAACCCGGGGCCCGCATATGGCTACACCTTC.

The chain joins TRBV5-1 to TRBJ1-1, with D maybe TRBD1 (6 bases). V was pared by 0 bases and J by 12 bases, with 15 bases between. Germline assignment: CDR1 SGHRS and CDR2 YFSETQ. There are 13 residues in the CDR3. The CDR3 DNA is TGCGCCAGCAGCTTGGATAGGGGGGCTCCTTCTTTCTTT. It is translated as CASSLDRGAPSFF.

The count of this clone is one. The CDR3, as DNA: TGTGCCAGTAGTATTATTGGTGAGCAGTTCTTC. Its protein product is CASSIIGEQFF. This chain connects TRBV19 to TRBJ2-1, with unresolved D. The CDR3 contains 11 residues. V was shortened by 3 bases and J by 9 bases, with 6 bases between the two germline ends. The germline V gene has CDR1 LNHDA and CDR2 SQIVND (reference sequence). The full variable domain, with the rest looked up from reference TRBV19 and TRBJ2-1, is DGGITQSPKYLFRKEGQNVTLSCEQNLNHDAMYWYRQDPGQGLRLIYYSQIVNDFQKGDIAEGYSVSREKKESFPLTVTSAQKNPTAFYLCASSIIGEQFFGPGTRLTVL.

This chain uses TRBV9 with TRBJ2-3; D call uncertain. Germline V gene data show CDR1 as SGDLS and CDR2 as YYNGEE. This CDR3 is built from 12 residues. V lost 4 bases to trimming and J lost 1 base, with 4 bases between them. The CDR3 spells CASSLGTDTQYF. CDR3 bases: TGTGCCAGCAGCTTAGGCACAGATACGCAGTATTTT.

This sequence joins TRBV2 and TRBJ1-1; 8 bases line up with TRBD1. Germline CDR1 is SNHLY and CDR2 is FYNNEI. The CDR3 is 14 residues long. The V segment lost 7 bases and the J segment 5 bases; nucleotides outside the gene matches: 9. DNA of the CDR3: TGTGCCAGCAACGTTGACAGGGGCGAAACTGAAGCTTTCTTT. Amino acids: CASNVDRGETEAFF.

The CDR3 coding sequence is TGTGCCAGCGTCAGGGCAGGGACCTACGAGCAGTACTTC. This encodes CASVRAGTYEQYF. V gene TRBV5-6 combines with J gene TRBJ2-7; the D gene is possibly TRBD1 (5 bases). V was pared by 7 bases and J by 2 bases, with 13 bases between. CDR3 length: 13 amino acids. Per germline, CDR1 SGHDT and CDR2 YYEEEE.

Here the CDR3 DNA reads TGTGCCAGCAGCCCGTCAGATGGCTACACCTTC. Its translation: CASSPSDGYTF. V usage is TRBV28 and J usage is TRBJ1-2; D call uncertain. Trimming removed 6 bases at V and 6 bases at J, with 8 bases between. The CDR3 is 11 residues long. The germline V gene encodes CDR1 MDHEN and CDR2 SYDVKM.

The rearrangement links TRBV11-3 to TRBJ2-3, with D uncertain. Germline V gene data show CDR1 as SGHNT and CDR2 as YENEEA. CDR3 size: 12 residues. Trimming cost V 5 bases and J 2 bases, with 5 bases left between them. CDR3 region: CASSHNTDTQYF. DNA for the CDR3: TGTGCCAGCAGCCACAACACAGATACGCAGTATTTT.

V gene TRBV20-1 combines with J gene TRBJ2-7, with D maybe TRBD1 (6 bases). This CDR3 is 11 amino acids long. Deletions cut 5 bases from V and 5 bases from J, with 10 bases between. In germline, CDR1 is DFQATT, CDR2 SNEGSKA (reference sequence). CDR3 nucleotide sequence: TGCAGTGCTGCCCAGGGGAACGAGCAGTACTTC. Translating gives CSAAQGNEQYF.

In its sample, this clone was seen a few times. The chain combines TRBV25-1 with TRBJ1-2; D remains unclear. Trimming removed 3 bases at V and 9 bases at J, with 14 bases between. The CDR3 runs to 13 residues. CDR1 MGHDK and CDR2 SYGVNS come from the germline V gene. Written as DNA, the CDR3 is TGTGCCAGCAGTGATCGGCGGGTGGGAAGCTACACCTTC. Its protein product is CASSDRRVGSYTF.

As DNA, the CDR3 is TGTGCCAGTAGTCCCCCGATCACGGTAAGAACTGAAGCTTTCTTT. The encoded protein is CASSPPITVRTEAFF. V usage is TRBV19 and J usage is TRBJ1-1, with D unresolved. This CDR3 comprises 15 residues. Trimming pared 5 bases from V and 5 bases from J, leaving 18 bases between. CDR1 LNHDA and CDR2 SQIVND come from the germline V gene (reference sequence).

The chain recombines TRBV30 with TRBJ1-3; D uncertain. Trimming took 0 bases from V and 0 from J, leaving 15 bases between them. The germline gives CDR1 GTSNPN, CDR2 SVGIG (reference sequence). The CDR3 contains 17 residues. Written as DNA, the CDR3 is TGTGCCTGGAGTGTAACGGCAGGCTCCCGCTCTGGAAACACCATATATTTT. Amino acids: CAWSVTAGSRSGNTIYF.

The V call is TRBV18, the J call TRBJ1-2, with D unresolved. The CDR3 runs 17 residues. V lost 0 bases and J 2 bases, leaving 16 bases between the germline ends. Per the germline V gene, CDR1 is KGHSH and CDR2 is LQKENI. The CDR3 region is CASSPPSDPLGNYGYTF. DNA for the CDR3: TGTGCCAGCTCACCACCGTCCGATCCGTTGGGGAACTATGGCTACACCTTC.

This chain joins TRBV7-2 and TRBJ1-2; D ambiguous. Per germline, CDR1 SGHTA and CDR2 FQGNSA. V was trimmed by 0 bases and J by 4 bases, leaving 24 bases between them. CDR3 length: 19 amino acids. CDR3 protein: CASSLATAISLLGSYGYTF. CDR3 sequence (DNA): TGTGCCAGCAGCTTAGCCACAGCCATATCTTTACTAGGTAGCTATGGCTACACCTTC.

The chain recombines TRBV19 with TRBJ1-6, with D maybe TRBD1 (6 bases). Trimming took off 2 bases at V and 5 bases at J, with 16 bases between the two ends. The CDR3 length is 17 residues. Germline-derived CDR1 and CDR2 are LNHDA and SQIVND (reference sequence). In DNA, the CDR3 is TGTGCCAGTAGTATAAACCTTTCCGGGACAAATAATTCACCCCTCCACTTT. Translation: CASSINLSGTNNSPLHF.

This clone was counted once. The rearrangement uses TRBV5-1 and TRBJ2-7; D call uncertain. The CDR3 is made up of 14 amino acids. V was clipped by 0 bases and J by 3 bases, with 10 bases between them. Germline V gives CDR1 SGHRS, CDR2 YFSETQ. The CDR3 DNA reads TGCGCCAGCAGCTTGGCTACGGAATTCTACGAGCAGTACTTC. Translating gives CASSLATEFYEQYF.

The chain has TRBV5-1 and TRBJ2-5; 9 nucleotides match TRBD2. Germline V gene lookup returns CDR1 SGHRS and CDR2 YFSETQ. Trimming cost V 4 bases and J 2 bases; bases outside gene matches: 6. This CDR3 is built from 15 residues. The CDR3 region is CASSILAGRQETQYF. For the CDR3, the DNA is TGCGCCAGCAGCATCCTAGCGGGGAGACAAGAGACCCAGTACTTC.

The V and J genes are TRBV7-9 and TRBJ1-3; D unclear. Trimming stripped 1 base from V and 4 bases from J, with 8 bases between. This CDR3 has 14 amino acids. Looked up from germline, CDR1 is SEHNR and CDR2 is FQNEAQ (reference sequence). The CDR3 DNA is TGTGCCAGCAGCTTAGGTGCAGTAGGAAACACCATATATTTT. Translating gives CASSLGAVGNTIYF. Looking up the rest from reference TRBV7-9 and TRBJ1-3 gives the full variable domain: DTGVSQNPRHKITKRGQNVTFRCDPISEHNRLYWYRQTLGQGPEFLTYFQNEAQLEKSRLLSDRFSAERPKGSFSTLEIQRTEQGDSAMYLCASSLGAVGNTIYFGEGSWLTVV.

DNA for the CDR3: TGCAGCGTTGGACGACAGGGCCCCTATGGCTACACCTTC. Protein sequence: CSVGRQGPYGYTF. The rearrangement uses TRBV29-1 and TRBJ1-2, with TRBD1 matching 7 bases. After removal of 4 bases from V and 4 bases from J, the junction contained 6 bases not matched to a gene. Germline CDR1 SQVTM, CDR2 ANQGSEA. The CDR3 consists of 13 residues.